This record covers a single TCR beta chain. Its antigen is not identified. The time point is: peripheral blood 6 weeks after treatment start. Individual patients had between 1 and 8 samples, taken pretreatment and on-treatment. TCRdb's table, derived via immunoSEQ multiplex PCR, lists solely in-frame clones and lacks some. Of 15,000 to 20,000 clones listed, approximately 82% are singletons. This entry belongs to a study of PD-L1 blockade in urothelial cancer. Looking at the study overall: Blood analysis was done at 3 weeks (second dose) and 6 weeks after treatment began. Reported median T cell count for blood samples was 120,000 to 150,000. Regarding the study as a whole: Where pretreatment blood TCR clonality fell below the median, better survival was predicted.

Between the trimmed V and J ends, which lost 0 bases and 1 base, there was a span of 9 bases. This CDR3 is 15 amino acids long. Germline-derived CDR1 and CDR2 are MGHRA and YSYEKL. The sample consisted of PBMCs, taken around atezolizumab (anti-PD-L1) treatment. The V and J genes are TRBV4-1 and TRBJ1-2, with D unresolved. The TCR comes from a man aged 45-60 years with urothelial cancer. CDR3 sequence reads: CASSQDGGYNYGYTF. DNA of the CDR3: TGCGCCAGCAGCCAAGATGGAGGGTATAACTATGGCTACACCTTC.